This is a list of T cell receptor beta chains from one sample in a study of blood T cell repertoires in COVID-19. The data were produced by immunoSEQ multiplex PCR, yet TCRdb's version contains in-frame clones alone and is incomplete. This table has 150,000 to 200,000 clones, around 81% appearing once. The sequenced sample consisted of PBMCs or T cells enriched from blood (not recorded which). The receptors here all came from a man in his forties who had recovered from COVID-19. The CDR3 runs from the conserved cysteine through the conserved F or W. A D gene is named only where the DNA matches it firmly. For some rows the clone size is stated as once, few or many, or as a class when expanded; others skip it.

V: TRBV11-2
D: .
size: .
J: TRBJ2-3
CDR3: CASSTQLGQSTQYF
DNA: TGTGCCAGCAGCACCCAACTAGGGCAATCGACGCAGTATTTT

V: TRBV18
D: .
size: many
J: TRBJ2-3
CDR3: CASSLETTDTQYF
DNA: TGTGCCAGCTCACTAGAGACAACGGATACGCAGTATTTT

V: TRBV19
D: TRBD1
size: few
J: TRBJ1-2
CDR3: CASYNRDRDRAGYTF
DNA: TGTGCCAGCTACAACCGGGACAGGGACAGAGCTGGCTACACCTTC

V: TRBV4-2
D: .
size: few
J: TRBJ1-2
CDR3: CASSPRGGAFNYGYTF
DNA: TGTGCCAGCAGCCCCCGGGGGGGGGCGTTTAACTATGGCTACACCTTC

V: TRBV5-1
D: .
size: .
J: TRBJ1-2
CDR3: CASSPAEGTGNGYTF
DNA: TGCGCCAGCAGCCCGGCGGAGGGTACGGGAAATGGCTACACCTTC

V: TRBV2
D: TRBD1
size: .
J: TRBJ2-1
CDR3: CASSGDRQFF
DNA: TGTGCCAGCAGTGGGGACAGGCAGTTCTTC

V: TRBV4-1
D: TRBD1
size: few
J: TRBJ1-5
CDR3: CASSRAGTGSNQPQHF
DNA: TGCGCCAGCAGCCGTGCCGGGACAGGTAGCAATCAGCCCCAGCATTTT

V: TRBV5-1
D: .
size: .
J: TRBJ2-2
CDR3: CASRDSDTGELFF
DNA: TGCGCCAGCAGGGACAGCGACACCGGGGAGCTGTTTTTT

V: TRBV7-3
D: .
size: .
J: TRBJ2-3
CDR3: CASSSAGQTSDTQYF
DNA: TGTGCCAGCAGCTCGGCGGGACAGACCTCAGATACGCAGTATTTT

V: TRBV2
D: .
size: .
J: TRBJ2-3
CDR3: CASSSSGLDTDTQYF
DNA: TGTGCCAGCAGTTCCTCCGGACTGGACACAGATACGCAGTATTTT

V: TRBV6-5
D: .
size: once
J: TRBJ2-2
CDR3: CATLTGELFF
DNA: TGTGCCACTCTCACCGGGGAGCTGTTTTTT

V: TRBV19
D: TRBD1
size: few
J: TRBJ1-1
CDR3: CASSPRDSYVMNTEAFF
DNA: TGTGCCAGTAGTCCTCGGGACAGCTATGTCATGAACACTGAAGCTTTCTTT

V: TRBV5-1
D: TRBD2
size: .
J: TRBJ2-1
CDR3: CASSITSGAVEQFF
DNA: TGCGCCAGCAGTATAACTAGCGGGGCTGTTGAGCAGTTCTTC

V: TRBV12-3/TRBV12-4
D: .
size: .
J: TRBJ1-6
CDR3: CATSFGNSPLHF
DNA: TGTGCCACCTCCTTCGGTAATTCACCCCTCCACTTT

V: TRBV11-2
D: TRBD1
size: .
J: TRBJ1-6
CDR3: CASSSSLTGGGSPLHF
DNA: TGTGCCAGCAGCTCATCCCTGACAGGGGGCGGTTCACCCCTCCACTTT

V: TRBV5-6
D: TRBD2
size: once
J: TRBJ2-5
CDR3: CASSPGLAGGTHQTQYF
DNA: TGTGCCAGCAGCCCCGGACTAGCGGGGGGAACCCACCAGACCCAGTACTTC

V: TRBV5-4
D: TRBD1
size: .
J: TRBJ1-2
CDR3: CASSRQGGTGYTF
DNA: TGTGCCAGCAGCAGACAGGGGGGGACGGGCTACACCTTC

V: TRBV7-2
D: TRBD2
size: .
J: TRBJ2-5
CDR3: CASSLAGGLMETQYF
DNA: TGTGCCTCCTCACTAGCGGGGGGGCTTATGGAGACCCAGTACTTC

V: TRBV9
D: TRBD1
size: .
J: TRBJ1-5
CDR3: CASSVGQGGQPQHF
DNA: TGTGCCAGCAGCGTAGGACAGGGGGGTCAGCCCCAGCATTTT

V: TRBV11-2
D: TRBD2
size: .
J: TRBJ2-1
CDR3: CASSSRGGSSYNEQFF
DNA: TGTGCCAGCAGCTCCCGGGGGGGTAGCTCCTACAATGAGCAGTTCTTC

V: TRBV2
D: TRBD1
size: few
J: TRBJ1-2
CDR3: CASNQGAGGYTF
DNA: TGTGCCAGCAACCAGGGGGCCGGTGGCTACACCTTC

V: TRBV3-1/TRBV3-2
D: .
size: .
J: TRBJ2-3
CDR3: CASRQTDTDTQYF
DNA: TGTGCCAGCAGACAGACAGACACAGATACGCAGTATTTT

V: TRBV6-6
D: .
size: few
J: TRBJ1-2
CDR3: CASSPPGAGYGYTF
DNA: TGTGCCAGCAGCCCGCCGGGTGCGGGCTATGGCTACACCTTC

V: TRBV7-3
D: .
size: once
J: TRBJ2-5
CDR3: CASSLPLETQYF
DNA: TGTGCCAGCAGCTTACCCCTTGAGACCCAGTACTTC

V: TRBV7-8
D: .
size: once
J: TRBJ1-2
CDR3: CASSPNRLGYGYTF
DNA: TGTGCCAGCAGCCCCAACAGGTTGGGGTATGGCTACACCTTC

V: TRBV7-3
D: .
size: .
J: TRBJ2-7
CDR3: CASSPNQRPRYEQYF
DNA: TGTGCCAGCAGCCCTAATCAGCGGCCTAGGTACGAGCAGTACTTC

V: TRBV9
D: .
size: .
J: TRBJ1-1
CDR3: CASSLTNTEAFF
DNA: TGTGCCAGCAGCCTGACTAACACTGAAGCTTTCTTT

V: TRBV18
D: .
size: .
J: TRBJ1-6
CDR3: CASSPPPAGVSPLHF
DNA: TGTGCCAGCTCACCACCCCCCGCCGGGGTTTCACCCCTCCACTTT

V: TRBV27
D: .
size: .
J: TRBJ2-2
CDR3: CASSFWQGGAGELFF
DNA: TGTGCCAGCAGTTTTTGGCAGGGCGGCGCCGGGGAGCTGTTTTTT

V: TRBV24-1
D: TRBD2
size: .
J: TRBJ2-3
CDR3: CATMASGGISTDTQYF
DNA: TGTGCCACCATGGCTAGCGGGGGGATTAGCACAGATACGCAGTATTTT

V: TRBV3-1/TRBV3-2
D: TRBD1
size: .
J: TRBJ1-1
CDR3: CASSQPGQGSEAFF
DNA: TGTGCCAGCAGCCAACCGGGACAGGGGTCTGAAGCTTTCTTT

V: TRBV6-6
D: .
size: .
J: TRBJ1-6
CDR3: CASSLRGAESPLHF
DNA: TGTGCCAGCAGTCTAAGGGGCGCGGAATCACCCCTCCACTTT

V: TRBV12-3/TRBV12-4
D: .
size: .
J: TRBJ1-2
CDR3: CASSLGVAAGYTF
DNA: TGTGCCAGCAGTTTAGGGGTGGCGGCTGGCTACACCTTC

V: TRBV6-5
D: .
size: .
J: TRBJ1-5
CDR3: CASRAGADGNQPQHF
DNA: TGTGCCAGCAGGGCGGGGGCCGATGGCAATCAGCCCCAGCATTTT

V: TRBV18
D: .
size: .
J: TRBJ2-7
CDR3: CASSPEPKDSQQYF
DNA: TGTGCCAGCTCACCGGAGCCCAAAGACAGTCAGCAGTACTTC

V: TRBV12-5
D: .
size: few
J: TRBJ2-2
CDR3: CASGLGLTRGELFF
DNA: TGTGCTAGTGGTTTGGGACTAACCCGCGGGGAGCTGTTTTTT

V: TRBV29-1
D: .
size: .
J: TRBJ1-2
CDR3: CSVGDTGYTF
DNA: TGCAGCGTAGGGGATACTGGCTACACCTTC

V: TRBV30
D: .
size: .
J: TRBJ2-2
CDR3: CAWSVGRHAGELFF
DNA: TGTGCCTGGAGTGTAGGCAGGCACGCCGGGGAGCTGTTTTTT

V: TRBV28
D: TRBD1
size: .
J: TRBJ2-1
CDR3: CASSLPQGAHNEQFF
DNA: TGTGCCAGCAGTCTCCCCCAGGGGGCCCACAATGAGCAGTTCTTC

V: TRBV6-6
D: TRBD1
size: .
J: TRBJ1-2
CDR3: CASSRDRYLDGYTF
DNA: TGTGCCAGCAGCAGGGACAGGTATTTGGATGGCTACACCTTC

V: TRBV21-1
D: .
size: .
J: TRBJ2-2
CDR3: CASSKGSGEYTGELFF
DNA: TGTGCCAGCAGCAAAGGTTCAGGGGAATACACCGGGGAGCTGTTTTTT

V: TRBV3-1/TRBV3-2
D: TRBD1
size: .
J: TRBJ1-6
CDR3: CASSQGQGYEPLHF
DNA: TGTGCCAGCAGCCAAGGACAGGGATACGAACCCCTCCACTTT

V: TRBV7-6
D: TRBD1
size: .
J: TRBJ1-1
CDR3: CASSPGQGSYTEAFF
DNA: TGTGCCAGCAGCCCTGGACAGGGAAGTTACACTGAAGCTTTCTTT

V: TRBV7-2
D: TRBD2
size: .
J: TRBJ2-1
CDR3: CASRPGGSGGVNEQFF
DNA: TGTGCCAGCAGGCCAGGAGGTAGCGGGGGGGTGAATGAGCAGTTCTTC

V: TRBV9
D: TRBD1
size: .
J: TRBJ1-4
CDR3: CASSAGTGNEKLFF
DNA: TGTGCCAGCAGCGCCGGGACAGGCAATGAAAAACTGTTTTTT

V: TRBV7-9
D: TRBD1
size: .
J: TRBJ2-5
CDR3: CASSYRTGGKMETQYF
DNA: TGTGCCAGCAGCTATAGGACAGGGGGCAAGATGGAGACCCAGTACTTC

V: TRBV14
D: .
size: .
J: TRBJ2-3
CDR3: CASSQGQYSTDTQYF
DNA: TGTGCCAGCAGCCAAGGCCAGTATAGCACAGATACGCAGTATTTT

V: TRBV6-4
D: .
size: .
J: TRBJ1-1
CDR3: CASTEREGAGTEAFF
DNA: TGTGCCAGCACAGAAAGGGAAGGGGCCGGCACTGAAGCTTTCTTT

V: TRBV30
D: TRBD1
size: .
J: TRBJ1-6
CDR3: CAWSVLGRGNSPLHF
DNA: TGTGCCTGGAGTGTACTAGGCAGGGGGAATTCACCCCTCCACTTT

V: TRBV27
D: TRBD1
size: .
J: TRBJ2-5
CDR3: CASRRQGAGGETQYF
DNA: TGTGCCAGCAGAAGACAGGGGGCCGGAGGAGAGACCCAGTACTTC

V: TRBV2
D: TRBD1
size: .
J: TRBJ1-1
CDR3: CASSPNRGQEAFF
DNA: TGTGCCAGCAGTCCTAACAGGGGGCAGGAAGCTTTCTTT